These T cell receptor beta chains were read from a single sample in a study of shared clonotypes between healthy human individuals. Assay: immunoSEQ multiplex PCR; the TCRdb copy retains only in-frame clones and omits some. The sample includes approximately 1.4 million clones, roughly 98% seen only once; the top ten take roughly 0.45%. Source material: naive CD4+ T cells sorted from blood. The source is a man between 25 and 39 years old in good health. CDR3s include the opening cysteine and the closing phenylalanine or tryptophan. D genes are given only for firm matches. The listing skips clone size in some rows; elsewhere it reads once, few, many or a size class.

size: -
D: -
J: TRBJ2-3
V: TRBV10-3
CDR3: CAISGGLLTDTQYF
DNA: TGTGCCATCAGTGGGGGGTTACTCACAGATACGCAGTATTTT

size: -
D: -
J: TRBJ2-7
V: TRBV6-6
CDR3: CASSLDYYEQYF
DNA: TGTGCCAGCAGTTTGGACTACTACGAGCAGTACTTC

size: -
D: -
J: TRBJ1-1
V: TRBV6-6
CDR3: CASRSRDKILNTEAFF
DNA: TGTGCCAGCAGGTCCCGGGACAAAATCCTGAACACTGAAGCTTTCTTT

size: -
D: -
J: TRBJ1-2
V: TRBV6-1
CDR3: CASSVAENYGYTF
DNA: TGTGCCAGCAGTGTTGCTGAGAACTATGGCTACACCTTC

size: -
D: -
J: TRBJ2-3
V: TRBV7-9
CDR3: CASSLALGPDTQYF
DNA: TGTGCCAGCAGCTTAGCCCTTGGGCCAGATACGCAGTATTTT

size: -
D: -
J: TRBJ2-7
V: TRBV10-1
CDR3: CASSGSSDGTYEQYF
DNA: TGCGCCAGCAGTGGATCGTCGGACGGCACCTACGAGCAGTACTTC

size: once
D: -
J: TRBJ2-7
V: TRBV11-3
CDR3: CASSHGTREQYF
DNA: TGTGCCAGCAGTCATGGAACGCGCGAGCAGTACTTC

size: once
D: TRBD2
J: TRBJ2-2
V: TRBV6-5
CDR3: CASSYQTSGTGELFF
DNA: TGTGCCAGCAGTTACCAAACTAGCGGCACCGGGGAGCTGTTTTTT

size: -
D: TRBD1
J: TRBJ2-7
V: TRBV7-9
CDR3: CASSRGGSHVQYF
DNA: TGTGCCAGCAGCCGAGGGGGCTCCCATGTACAGTACTTC

size: -
D: -
J: TRBJ1-2
V: TRBV14
CDR3: CASSQSNYGYTF
DNA: TGTGCCAGCAGCCAGAGTAACTATGGCTACACCTTC

size: -
D: -
J: TRBJ1-5
V: TRBV15
CDR3: CATSRDRDRNQPQHF
DNA: TGTGCCACCAGCAGAGATCGCGACAGGAATCAGCCCCAGCATTTT

size: -
D: -
J: TRBJ2-1
V: TRBV7-3
CDR3: CASSLRLHNEQFF
DNA: TGTGCCAGCAGCTTACGACTCCACAATGAGCAGTTCTTC

size: -
D: -
J: TRBJ2-1
V: TRBV29-1
CDR3: CSVAKTGTYNEQFF
DNA: TGCAGCGTTGCCAAGACTGGAACCTACAATGAGCAGTTCTTC

size: -
D: -
J: TRBJ2-2
V: TRBV10-1
CDR3: CASSAKTNTGELFF
DNA: TGCGCCAGCAGTGCTAAGACGAACACCGGGGAGCTGTTTTTT

size: -
D: -
J: TRBJ2-2
V: TRBV2
CDR3: CASAGSTGELFF
DNA: TGTGCCAGCGCAGGGTCCACCGGGGAGCTGTTTTTT

size: -
D: -
J: TRBJ2-5
V: TRBV28
CDR3: CASSTPNYKSTQYF
DNA: TGTGCCAGCAGTACCCCGAACTACAAGAGCACCCAGTACTTC

size: -
D: TRBD2
J: TRBJ2-1
V: TRBV7-2
CDR3: CASSRSGSGDEQFF
DNA: TGTGCCAGCAGCCGAAGCGGGAGTGGCGATGAGCAGTTCTTC

size: -
D: -
J: TRBJ2-1
V: TRBV18
CDR3: CASSPKRSDNEQFF
DNA: TGTGCCAGCTCACCTAAAAGGTCCGACAATGAGCAGTTCTTC

size: -
D: TRBD1
J: TRBJ2-5
V: TRBV29-1
CDR3: CSGGTGEETQYF
DNA: TGCAGCGGAGGGACAGGGGAAGAGACCCAGTACTTC

size: -
D: TRBD2
J: TRBJ2-2
V: TRBV15
CDR3: CATSRDERENTGELFF
DNA: TGTGCCACCAGCAGAGATGAGCGGGAGAACACCGGGGAGCTGTTTTTT

size: -
D: TRBD1
J: TRBJ1-2
V: TRBV18
CDR3: CASSPQQGAEYGYTF
DNA: TGTGCCAGCTCACCACAACAGGGGGCCGAATATGGCTACACCTTC

size: -
D: TRBD2
J: TRBJ2-1
V: TRBV5-4
CDR3: CASSLAGGINEQFF
DNA: TGTGCCAGCAGCCTAGCGGGAGGGATCAATGAGCAGTTCTTC

size: -
D: TRBD2
J: TRBJ2-2
V: TRBV5-1
CDR3: CASSLVGSGSGELFF
DNA: TGCGCCAGCAGCTTGGTTGGTAGCGGGAGTGGGGAGCTGTTTTTT

size: -
D: -
J: TRBJ2-3
V: TRBV6-1
CDR3: CASSEALLGAPQVTQYF
DNA: TGTGCCAGCAGTGAAGCGCTTCTGGGGGCTCCACAAGTTACGCAGTATTTT

size: -
D: -
J: TRBJ2-7
V: TRBV7-2
CDR3: CASSSLGAGYEQYF
DNA: TGTGCCAGCAGCTCCCTAGGGGCTGGCTACGAGCAGTACTTC

size: -
D: -
J: TRBJ2-3
V: TRBV19
CDR3: CASSIDWASDTQYF
DNA: TGTGCCAGTAGTATAGATTGGGCCTCAGATACGCAGTATTTT

size: -
D: -
J: TRBJ2-3
V: TRBV5-1
CDR3: CASSLRLAGGATDTQYF
DNA: TGCGCCAGCAGCCTTCGGCTAGCAGGTGGGGCCACAGATACGCAGTATTTT

size: -
D: -
J: TRBJ1-1
V: TRBV19
CDR3: CASSNDRGFTEAFF
DNA: TGTGCCAGTAGTAACGATCGGGGTTTCACTGAAGCTTTCTTT

size: -
D: TRBD2
J: TRBJ2-7
V: TRBV9
CDR3: CASSVAAVADWWGGSGEQYF
DNA: TGTGCCAGCAGCGTGGCGGCGGTAGCTGACTGGTGGGGAGGGTCGGGCGAGCAGTACTTC

size: -
D: TRBD2
J: TRBJ2-6
V: TRBV5-1
CDR3: CASSLISGSSAGANVLTF
DNA: TGCGCCAGCAGCTTAATTAGCGGGAGCTCTGCAGGGGCCAACGTCCTGACTTTC

size: -
D: -
J: TRBJ1-2
V: TRBV14
CDR3: CASSQVPYWYGYTF
DNA: TGTGCCAGCAGCCAAGTTCCTTATTGGTATGGCTACACCTTC

size: -
D: TRBD1
J: TRBJ2-7
V: TRBV11-2
CDR3: CASTKLRDRAAEQYF
DNA: TGTGCCAGCACCAAACTCCGGGACAGGGCGGCCGAGCAGTACTTC

size: -
D: TRBD1
J: TRBJ2-5
V: TRBV5-6
CDR3: CASSWGPTGGETQYF
DNA: TGTGCCAGCAGCTGGGGCCCGACAGGGGGAGAGACCCAGTACTTC

size: -
D: -
J: TRBJ2-7
V: TRBV28
CDR3: CASLDPLYEQYF
DNA: TGTGCCAGCCTCGACCCTCTCTACGAGCAGTACTTC

size: -
D: -
J: TRBJ1-3
V: TRBV11-3
CDR3: CASSSGDGRSGNTIYF
DNA: TGTGCCAGCAGCTCAGGAGACGGGCGCTCTGGAAACACCATATATTTT

size: -
D: -
J: TRBJ2-7
V: TRBV5-1
CDR3: CASGDFYEQYF
DNA: TGCGCCAGCGGGGATTTCTACGAGCAGTACTTC

size: -
D: -
J: TRBJ2-1
V: TRBV5-1
CDR3: CASSLVGQGEYNEQFF
DNA: TGCGCCAGCAGCTTGGTTGGGCAGGGCGAGTACAATGAGCAGTTCTTC

size: -
D: -
J: TRBJ2-2
V: TRBV11-3
CDR3: CASSLKWGVGELFF
DNA: TGTGCCAGCAGCTTAAAGTGGGGTGTCGGGGAGCTGTTTTTT

size: -
D: TRBD2
J: TRBJ2-1
V: TRBV7-9
CDR3: CASSLAGRLAGGNEQFF
DNA: TGTGCCAGCAGCTTAGCCGGGCGGCTAGCGGGAGGAAATGAGCAGTTCTTC

size: -
D: TRBD2
J: TRBJ2-1
V: TRBV15
CDR3: CATSIGTSNEQFF
DNA: TGTGCCACCAGCATAGGGACTAGCAATGAGCAGTTCTTC

size: -
D: -
J: TRBJ2-7
V: TRBV30
CDR3: CAWSVSAAHEQYF
DNA: TGTGCCTGGAGTGTCTCAGCGGCTCACGAGCAGTACTTC

size: -
D: TRBD1
J: TRBJ2-7
V: TRBV27
CDR3: CASSSATGTTYEQYF
DNA: TGTGCCAGCAGTTCAGCGACAGGGACGACCTACGAGCAGTACTTC

size: once
D: -
J: TRBJ2-7
V: TRBV5-4
CDR3: CASSRELSGQPYEQYF
DNA: TGTGCCAGCAGCCGAGAGCTTAGCGGACAACCCTACGAGCAGTACTTC

size: -
D: -
J: TRBJ2-5
V: TRBV6-1
CDR3: CASSGNSQETQYF
DNA: TGTGCCAGCAGTGGTAACAGCCAAGAGACCCAGTACTTC

size: -
D: -
J: TRBJ2-3
V: TRBV10-2
CDR3: CASRLGGTDTQYF
DNA: TGCGCCAGCCGTCTGGGCGGCACAGATACGCAGTATTTT

size: once
D: -
J: TRBJ2-7
V: TRBV11-3
CDR3: CASSLAADTYEQYF
DNA: TGTGCCAGCAGCTTAGCGGCAGATACCTACGAGCAGTACTTC

size: -
D: -
J: TRBJ2-3
V: TRBV9
CDR3: CASSVSSKTTDTQYF
DNA: TGTGCCAGCAGCGTGAGTTCAAAAACCACAGATACGCAGTATTTT

size: -
D: TRBD2
J: TRBJ2-1
V: TRBV28
CDR3: CASPPSGNFFDEQFF
DNA: TGTGCCTCTCCCCCTAGCGGGAACTTTTTTGATGAGCAGTTCTTC

size: -
D: -
J: TRBJ1-5
V: TRBV30
CDR3: CAWREGTRSNQPQHF
DNA: TGTGCCTGGCGGGAGGGGACCAGGAGCAATCAGCCCCAGCATTTT

size: once
D: -
J: TRBJ1-5
V: TRBV7-9
CDR3: CASSETGWGVSNQPQHF
DNA: TGTGCCAGCAGCGAAACCGGGTGGGGCGTTAGCAATCAGCCCCAGCATTTT